Described below is a single T cell receptor (beta chain) sequence and its context. Its matching antigen is unknown. This record belongs to a study of cytomegalovirus exposure and HLA in healthy donors. Germline V CDR1 and CDR2: SNHLY, FYNNEI. The J segment lost 6 bases and the V segment lost 6 bases, leaving 5 bases of the junction unmatched. This CDR3 is built from 14 residues. PCR employed 60 Vbeta and 13 Jbeta primers. The method was immunoSEQ multiplex PCR; TCRdb's version includes in-frame clones alone and lacks a portion of them. The sample data list 80,000 or so clones. General observations from the study: A later analysis reportedly identified an Asian-associated ancestry cluster as carrying fewer N-insertions than the approximately 640-donor mean. Further analysis was carried out later, and it showed several of the most significant clusters appearing linked to common viral pathogens.

The origin of this receptor is a woman aged 25 to 45 in good health and CMV-seronegative. The chain uses TRBV2 and TRBJ2-7, with 13 bases aligning to TRBD2. The specimen sequenced was PBMCs. The CDR3 is CASSGTSGTSEQYF. CDR3 sequence (DNA): TGTGCCAGCAGCGGGACTAGCGGGACATCCGAGCAGTACTTC.